The 23 T cell receptor beta chains below all came from one sample that was sequenced in a study of OX40 agonist ivuxolimab in advanced cancers. Profiled with immunoSEQ multiplex PCR; TCRdb holds only in-frame clones, not every one. The data hold around 37,000 clones, with around four fifths observed a single time. The source was CD4+ or CD8+ T cells sorted from blood, collected in a trial of the OX40 agonist ivuxolimab. The receptors here all came from an adult with an advanced solid tumor such as melanoma, head and neck, liver or kidney cancer.

The chain links TRBV7-3 to TRBJ2-3, with 7 bases matching TRBD1. The V and J ends lost 3 bases and 3 bases, in that order; junction bases with no gene match: 3. The germline V gene encodes CDR1 SGHTA and CDR2 FQGTGA. This CDR3 is built from 14 residues. The DNA for the CDR3 is TGTGCCAGCAGCTTCAAACAGGGGACAGATACGCAGTATTTT. Protein sequence: CASSFKQGTDTQYF.

The chain couples TRBV28 to TRBJ1-4; unclear D gene. Germline V gene sequence: CDR1 MDHEN, CDR2 SYDVKM. This CDR3 contains 16 residues. Trimming cost V 1 base and J 2 bases, with 11 bases left between them. CDR3 in DNA: TGTGCCAGCAGTTTATTCGGGTTAGGGACTAATGAAAAACTGTTTTTT. Translation: CASSLFGLGTNEKLFF. Looking up the rest from reference TRBV28 and TRBJ1-4 gives the full variable domain: DVKVTQSSRYLVKRTGEKVFLECVQDMDHENMFWYRQDPGLGLRLIYFSYDVKMKEKGDIPEGYSVSREKKERFSLILESASTNQTSMYLCASSLFGLGTNEKLFFGSGTQLSVL.

The chain couples TRBV14 to TRBJ2-3, with D possibly matching TRBD1 (6 bases). This CDR3 has 13 amino acids. In germline, CDR1 is SGHDN, CDR2 FVKESK. The ends were cut back, 5 bases at V and 2 bases at J, with 8 bases in the middle. The CDR3: CASSGQSTDTQYF. CDR3 DNA: TGTGCCAGCAGCGGACAGTCCACAGATACGCAGTATTTT. Using reference TRBV14 and TRBJ2-3 for the parts outside the CDR3, the full variable domain is EAGVTQFPSHSVIEKGQTVTLRCDPISGHDNLYWYRRVMGKEIKFLLHFVKESKQDESGMPNNRFLAERTGGTYSTLKVQPAELEDSGVYFCASSGQSTDTQYFGPGTRLTVL.

The chain has TRBV9 and TRBJ1-4; D remains unclear. Germline V gene data show CDR1 as SGDLS and CDR2 as YYNGEE. This CDR3 region has 15 residues. With 0 bases removed from V and 5 bases from J, the gap between germline ends came to 11 bases. This chain's CDR3 is CASSVESGRNEKLFF. The CDR3 DNA reads TGTGCCAGCAGCGTAGAAAGCGGACGGAATGAAAAACTGTTTTTT. Full variable domain (missing parts from reference TRBV9 and TRBJ1-4): DSGVTQTPKHLITATGQRVTLRCSPRSGDLSVYWYQQSLDQGLQFLIQYYNGEERAKGNILERFSAQQFPDLHSELNLSSLELGDSALYFCASSVESGRNEKLFFGSGTQLSVL.

This clone was recorded a few times. V is TRBV4-1 and J is TRBJ2-2; 9 bases agree with TRBD2. Germline loops: CDR1 MGHRA, CDR2 YSYEKL. J gave up 4 bases and V 6 bases, and 6 bases lay outside the gene matches. CDR3 length: 15 amino acids. The chain's CDR3 is CASRLFSGGTGELFF. CDR3 sequence (DNA): TGCGCCAGCAGACTCTTTAGCGGGGGCACCGGGGAGCTGTTTTTT.

This clone was counted a single time. The chain is built from TRBV14 and TRBJ2-7; no clear D. V was pared by 3 bases and J by 2 bases, with 2 bases between. Germline V lookup: CDR1 SGHDN, CDR2 FVKESK. This CDR3 has 11 residues. The CDR3, as DNA: TGTGCCAGCAGCCACGCCTACGAGCAGTACTTC. It is translated as CASSHAYEQYF.

This clone was recorded a few times. The rearrangement links TRBV10-1 to TRBJ2-7; TRBD2 matches at 7 bases. The CDR3 runs to 15 residues. Germline values: CDR1 WNHNN, CDR2 SYGVQD (reference sequence). V shed 0 bases, J shed 4 bases, and the junction held 6 bases outside the gene matches. This chain's CDR3 is CASSESAGAIYEQYF. CDR3 nucleotides: TGCGCCAGCAGTGAGTCCGCGGGAGCGATATACGAGCAGTACTTC.

The chain has TRBV28 and TRBJ2-7; TRBD1 matches at 8 bases. Germline CDR1 is MDHEN and CDR2 is SYDVKM. V was clipped by 10 bases and J by 3 bases; unmatched bases: 11. The CDR3 has 14 residues. The chain's CDR3 is CATVPTGGVYEQYF. DNA for the CDR3: TGTGCCACCGTGCCCACAGGGGGAGTCTACGAGCAGTACTTC.

This clone was detected once. V and J are TRBV5-1 and TRBJ2-1; 10 bases map to TRBD2. CDR1 is SGHRS, CDR2 YFSETQ, per germline. V shed 2 bases, J shed 5 bases, and the junction held 4 bases outside the gene matches. The CDR3 is 15 residues long. The CDR3 is CASSFLAGANNEQFF. The DNA for the CDR3 is TGCGCCAGCAGCTTCCTAGCGGGGGCCAACAATGAGCAGTTCTTC.

The chain has TRBV6-5 and TRBJ1-3, with TRBD1 matching over 9 bases. The germline V gene has CDR1 MNHEY and CDR2 SVGAGI. CDR3 length: 14 amino acids. The V and J ends lost 5 bases and 4 bases, in that order; junction bases with no gene match: 3. The CDR3 spells CASSRQGGGNTIYF. The CDR3 nucleotides read TGTGCCAGCAGTCGACAGGGGGGGGGAAACACCATATATTTT.

This chain links TRBV11-2 with TRBJ2-5; D call uncertain. The closer fit of TRBJ2-7 to the DNA end suggests the J call may be wrong. The CDR3 is 12 amino acids. Germline V gene data show CDR1 as SGHAT and CDR2 as FQNNGV. The DNA for the CDR3 is TGTGCCAGCAGCTTAGTCGTGGGCGAGCAGTACTTC. As protein: CASSLVVGEQYF.

The gene calls are TRBV6-5 and TRBJ2-1; D uncertain. This CDR3 has 14 amino acids. V lost 2 bases and J lost 5, with 10 bases in between. Germline CDR1 MNHEY, CDR2 SVGAGI. CDR3 loop: CASSYGESDNEQFF. CDR3 nucleotides: TGTGCCAGCAGTTACGGTGAGTCGGACAATGAGCAGTTCTTC.

The rearrangement joins TRBV27 to TRBJ2-5; D possibly corresponds to TRBD2 (6 bases). Near its end, the DNA agrees better with TRBJ2-7, so the J call may be wrong. Germline lookup yields CDR1 MNHEY and CDR2 SMNVEV (reference sequence). This CDR3 has 13 amino acids. CDR3 amino acids: CASSLPGRYEQYF. The CDR3 nucleotides are TGTGCCAGCAGTCTCCCAGGGAGGTACGAGCAGTACTTC.

The chain couples TRBV6-7 to TRBJ2-1; TRBD1 matches at 8 bases. TRBV6-7 is annotated as an ORF whose role is uncertain. The junction had 8 bases not matched to a gene; V was cut back by 8 bases and J by 5 bases. The CDR3 is 14 residues long. The CDR3 region is CASADRGVHNEQFF. The CDR3 nucleotides are TGTGCCAGCGCTGACAGGGGAGTTCACAATGAGCAGTTCTTC.

Details on this clone: Other DNA sequences within the sample encode an identical CDR3. The CDR3 nucleotides read TGCGCCAGCAGCTTGGGGGGACAGGGTACAGATACGCAGTATTTT. Its translation: CASSLGGQGTDTQYF. V and J are TRBV5-1 and TRBJ2-3; TRBD1 agrees at 9 bases. Trimming at V came to 0 bases and at J to 3 bases, leaving 2 bases not matched to a gene. CDR1 and CDR2 (germline): SGHRS, YFSETQ. This CDR3 is 15 amino acids long. The full variable domain, its missing parts supplied by reference TRBV5-1 and TRBJ2-3, is KAGVTQTPRYLIKTRGQQVTLSCSPISGHRSVSWYQQTPGQGLQFLFEYFSETQRNKGNFPGRFSGRQFSNSRSEMNVSTLELGDSALYLCASSLGGQGTDTQYFGPGTRLTVL.

In this sample, this clone turned up a few times. The rearrangement uses TRBV28 and TRBJ2-2; TRBD1 matches at 8 bases. V lost 5 bases, J lost 1 base, and 6 bases stayed unmatched. The CDR3 loop spans 16 amino acids. The germline gives CDR1 MDHEN, CDR2 SYDVKM. CDR3 DNA: TGTGCCAGCAGTCTAGACAGGGGCCGGAACACCGGGGAGCTGTTTTTT. This sequence encodes CASSLDRGRNTGELFF. Looking up the rest from reference TRBV28 and TRBJ2-2 gives the full variable domain: DVKVTQSSRYLVKRTGEKVFLECVQDMDHENMFWYRQDPGLGLRLIYFSYDVKMKEKGDIPEGYSVSREKKERFSLILESASTNQTSMYLCASSLDRGRNTGELFFGEGSRLTVL.

V is TRBV4-3 and J is TRBJ1-4; D may be TRBD1 (5 bases). The CDR3 length is 14 residues. V was shortened by 3 bases and J by 8 bases, with 13 bases between the two germline ends. The germline CDR1 and CDR2 sequences are LGHNA and YSLEER. The CDR3 nucleotides read TGCGCCAGCAGCCAGGGGGGACTCTCCGAAAAACTGTTTTTT. It specifies CASSQGGLSEKLFF.

The V gene is TRBV11-2, the J gene TRBJ2-7, with 9 positions matching TRBD2. This CDR3 contains 15 residues. With V trimmed by 2 bases and J by 3 bases, 5 bases remained unmatched. The germline V gene encodes CDR1 SGHAT and CDR2 FQNNGV. The CDR3, as DNA: TGTGCCAGCAGCTTAATAGGGACTAGCAGCTACGAGCAGTACTTC. This sequence encodes CASSLIGTSSYEQYF. The whole variable domain, filled in from reference TRBV11-2 and TRBJ2-7, reads EAGVAQSPRYKIIEKRQSVAFWCNPISGHATLYWYQQILGQGPKLLIQFQNNGVVDDSQLPKDRFSAERLKGVDSTLKIQPAKLEDSAVYLCASSLIGTSSYEQYFGPGTRLTVT.

In DNA, the CDR3 is TGCGCCAGCAGCCAACTTAGCGGGGAGCAGTTCTTC. Translated, it gives CASSQLSGEQFF. The J gene is TRBJ2-1, the V gene TRBV4-3; 7 positions match TRBD2. Germline values: CDR1 LGHNA, CDR2 YSLEER. The CDR3 is 12 residues long. V lost 2 bases and J lost 10; bases outside the gene matches: 2.

CDR3 residues: CASGGVSNQPQHF. The CDR3 bases are TGTGCCAGCGGGGGCGTCAGCAATCAGCCCCAGCATTTT. The rearrangement uses TRBV25-1 and TRBJ1-5; D is possibly TRBD1 (6 bases). The CDR3 extends over 13 amino acids. CDR1 MGHDK and CDR2 SYGVNS come from the germline V gene. V shed 8 bases and J shed 1 base, with 9 bases lying between them.

The CDR3 bases are TGTGCCAGCAGTGAAATCGGGCAATACGAGCAGTACTTC. It codes for CASSEIGQYEQYF. This sequence joins TRBV6-5 and TRBJ2-7; no clear D gene. The CDR3 runs 13 residues. Germline V gene lookup returns CDR1 MNHEY and CDR2 SVGAGI. The V end was cut by 5 bases, the J end by 4 bases, with 12 bases between.

This rearrangement joins TRBV19 to TRBJ2-1, with TRBD2 matching over 11 bases. This CDR3 has 15 amino acids. Trimming cost V 5 bases and J 4 bases; bases outside gene matches: 4. CDR1 and CDR2 from the germline V gene are LNHDA and SQIVND (reference sequence). CDR3 sequence: CASSLTSGEYNEQFF. The CDR3 DNA follows: TGTGCCAGTAGTTTGACTAGCGGGGAGTACAATGAGCAGTTCTTC.

The J gene is TRBJ2-1, the V gene TRBV19, with D tentatively TRBD1 (5 bases). There are 15 residues in the CDR3. The V gene's germline CDR1 is LNHDA and CDR2 SQIVND (reference sequence). V gave up 5 bases and J gave up 0 bases, with 11 bases separating them. The CDR3 DNA follows: TGTGCCAGTAGTTACGGCAGGGCCTCCTACAATGAGCAGTTCTTC. Translated: CASSYGRASYNEQFF. The full variable domain, in which reference TRBV19 and TRBJ2-1 provide the parts outside the CDR3, is DGGITQSPKYLFRKEGQNVTLSCEQNLNHDAMYWYRQDPGQGLRLIYYSQIVNDFQKGDIAEGYSVSREKKESFPLTVTSAQKNPTAFYLCASSYGRASYNEQFFGPGTRLTVL.